This T cell receptor (beta chain) was sequenced during a study of blood T cell repertoires in COVID-19. Looking at the study overall: PBMCs, B-cell-depleted T cells, or T cells provided the cDNA or gDNA that made up the material.

This CDR3 spans 14 amino acids. The ends were cut back, 6 bases at V and 4 bases at J, with 15 bases in the middle. Germline-derived CDR1 and CDR2 are SNHLY and FYNNEI. Original analysis: Using reference gene primer amplification, nucleated cell counts were estimated. Using immunoSEQ multiplex PCR, the repertoire was profiled, and TCRdb retains in-frame clones only, with some absent. V and J calls and clone size follow that table, whereas D and trimming were derived from the DNA. The table includes roughly 60,000 clones, more than 80% detected once. This chain uses TRBV2 with TRBJ2-5; D may be TRBD2 (6 bases). Sequencing was performed on peripheral blood. The receptor was isolated from a man at least 80 years old with acute or convalescent COVID-19. CDR3 in DNA: TGTGCCAGCAGCCCCACGGGAGTAGGAGAGACCCAGTACTTC. Translating gives CASSPTGVGETQYF.